These 23 T cell receptor beta chains were sequenced from one sample in a study of T cell responses to AZD1222 COVID-19 vaccine. The data were produced by immunoSEQ multiplex PCR, yet TCRdb's version contains in-frame clones alone and is incomplete. The repertoire holds approximately 30,000 clones, with approximately 90% as singletons. The sequencing used peripheral blood, collected 28 days after the second AZD1222 dose. Receptors originate from an adult who received the AZD1222 COVID-19 vaccine.

Only a few counts were recorded for this clone. The chain joins TRBV18 to TRBJ1-5; D gene unclear. Trimming pared 4 bases from V and 4 bases from J, leaving 8 bases between. From germline, CDR1 is KGHSH and CDR2 LQKENI. The CDR3 spans 13 residues. The CDR3 spells CASSQGVNQPQHF. As DNA, the CDR3 is TGTGCCAGCTCACAAGGAGTAAATCAGCCCCAGCATTTT.

The J gene is TRBJ1-3, the V gene TRBV7-9, with 9 bases identical to TRBD1. Losses at the gene ends were 5 bases for V and 4 bases for J; bases not matched to a gene: 3. Germline V lookup: CDR1 SEHNR, CDR2 FQNEAQ (reference sequence). The CDR3 runs 14 residues. As DNA, the CDR3 is TGTGCCAGCAGCCACGGGACAGGGGGAAACACCATATATTTT. Its protein is CASSHGTGGNTIYF.

V gene TRBV5-1 combines with J gene TRBJ2-3; 7 bases map to TRBD2. The V and J ends lost 4 bases and 4 bases, in that order; junction bases with no gene match: 6. This CDR3 has 14 residues. Germline V gene data show CDR1 as SGHRS and CDR2 as YFSETQ. The DNA for the CDR3 is TGCGCCAGCAGCCAAGGGACTAACTCAGATACGCAGTATTTT. Translating gives CASSQGTNSDTQYF.

The rearrangement uses TRBV11-1 and TRBJ2-5, with no clear D. Germline-derived CDR1 and CDR2 are SGHAT and FQDESV (reference sequence). This CDR3 has 15 residues. V gave up 2 bases and J gave up 1 base, with 11 bases separating them. CDR3 sequence (DNA): TGTGCCAGCAGCTTATTACCAGGAGCCCAAGAGACCCAGTACTTC. Protein product: CASSLLPGAQETQYF.

This clone was seen once. CDR3 loop: CAISEGFGNQPQHF. CDR3 DNA: TGTGCCATCAGTGAGGGGTTCGGCAATCAGCCCCAGCATTTT. J is TRBJ1-5 and V is TRBV10-3, with D uncertain. The V gene's germline CDR1 is ENHRY and CDR2 SYGVKD. The CDR3 spans 14 residues. Trimming pared 2 bases from V and 2 bases from J, leaving 7 bases between.

The J gene is TRBJ2-5, the V gene TRBV5-4, with D perhaps TRBD1 (6 bases). Germline CDR1 and CDR2: SGHNT and YYREEE (reference sequence). Trimming took off 0 bases at V and 2 bases at J, with 14 bases between the two ends. This CDR3 comprises 16 residues. CDR3 coding DNA: TGTGCCAGCAGCTTGGCCGGACAGAGACAACAAGAGACCCAGTACTTC. Encoded protein: CASSLAGQRQQETQYF.

The table lists this clone with a count of one. The chain links TRBV27 to TRBJ1-5; tentative D call: TRBD1 (5 bases). From germline, CDR1 is MNHEY and CDR2 SMNVEV (reference sequence). The CDR3 totals 17 residues. Trimming removed 5 bases at V and 0 bases at J, with 17 bases between. CDR3 in DNA: TGTGCCAGCAGTGACCGCGGGTGGGGCTATAGCAATCAGCCCCAGCATTTT. This sequence encodes CASSDRGWGYSNQPQHF.

The chain joins TRBV12-5 to TRBJ2-3, with 8 bases lining up with TRBD2. Losses at the gene ends were 2 bases for V and 2 bases for J; bases not matched to a gene: 12. The germline CDR1 and CDR2 sequences are LGHNT and FRNRAP. The CDR3 consists of 18 residues. CDR3 coding DNA: TGTGCTAGTGGTTTGAGGAGTCTCGGGGGGGCTCTCACAGATACGCAGTATTTT. The encoded protein is CASGLRSLGGALTDTQYF.

The rearrangement links TRBV6-6 to TRBJ1-6; D is undetermined. CDR1 and CDR2 (germline): MNHNY, SVGAGI (reference sequence). The CDR3 has 15 amino acids. V lost 1 base and J 9 bases, leaving 13 bases between the germline ends. Here the CDR3 reads CASSYFTGEVSPLHF. The CDR3, as DNA: TGTGCCAGCAGTTACTTTACGGGCGAGGTTTCACCCCTCCACTTT.

This clone was found once. J is TRBJ2-7 and V is TRBV15; TRBD2 matches at 12 bases. Germline V gives CDR1 LNHNV, CDR2 YYDKDF (reference sequence). The J segment lost 7 bases and the V segment lost 0 bases, leaving 10 bases of the junction unmatched. This CDR3 has 17 residues. The CDR3 coding sequence is TGTGCCACCAGCAGAGATCGACTAGCGGGAGCCTGGGAAGAGCAGTACTTC. Translating it yields CATSRDRLAGAWEEQYF.

CDR3 bases: TGTGCCAGCAGTGGCACAGGCACTAGCTCCTACGAGCAGTACTTC. Translation: CASSGTGTSSYEQYF. The chain links TRBV27 to TRBJ2-7; D is tentatively TRBD1 or TRBD2 (5 bases each). V lost 5 bases and J lost 0, with 14 bases in between. CDR1 is MNHEY, CDR2 SMNVEV, per germline (reference sequence). CDR3 length: 15 amino acids.

The rearrangement links TRBV29-1 to TRBJ1-1; D gene ambiguous. The CDR3 spans 13 residues. Trimming removed 1 base from V and 0 bases from J, with 6 bases in between. The germline V gene has CDR1 SQVTM and CDR2 ANQGSEA. This CDR3 is CSVEGPMNTEAFF. CDR3 nucleotide sequence: TGCAGCGTTGAAGGCCCGATGAACACTGAAGCTTTCTTT.

The V and J genes are TRBV9 and TRBJ1-3; D is perhaps TRBD1 (6 bases). The CDR3 loop spans 14 amino acids. Germline V gives CDR1 SGDLS, CDR2 YYNGEE. The germline V and J ends were trimmed by 3 bases and 4 bases, with 11 bases remaining between them. The CDR3 spells CASSDRAGGNTIYF. The CDR3 coding sequence is TGTGCCAGCAGCGACAGGGCTGGCGGAAACACCATATATTTT. The whole variable domain, remainder taken from reference TRBV9 and TRBJ1-3, is DSGVTQTPKHLITATGQRVTLRCSPRSGDLSVYWYQQSLDQGLQFLIQYYNGEERAKGNILERFSAQQFPDLHSELNLSSLELGDSALYFCASSDRAGGNTIYFGEGSWLTVV.

This rearrangement joins TRBV27 to TRBJ2-7, with 10 bases matching TRBD2. Germline V gene lookup returns CDR1 MNHEY and CDR2 SMNVEV (reference sequence). CDR3 length: 13 residues. Losses at the gene ends were 6 bases for V and 7 bases for J; bases not matched to a gene: 6. The CDR3 loop is CASSPGLAREQYF. CDR3 nucleotides: TGTGCCAGCAGCCCGGGACTAGCGCGGGAGCAGTACTTC.

The rearrangement links TRBV28 to TRBJ1-5; no reliable D call. The CDR3 contains 11 residues. The V end was cut by 4 bases, the J end by 6 bases, with 4 bases between. The germline CDR1 and CDR2 sequences are MDHEN and SYDVKM. The CDR3 protein is CASSSGQPQHF. DNA of the CDR3: TGTGCCAGCAGTTCAGGTCAGCCCCAGCATTTT.

In nucleotides, the CDR3 is TGTGCCAGCAGCGTAGCTTGGAGGACTGAAGCTTTCTTT. This translates into CASSVAWRTEAFF. The V call is TRBV9, the J call TRBJ1-1; D unresolved. The CDR3 covers 13 residues. V was trimmed by 0 bases and J by 5 bases, leaving 8 bases between them. Per the germline V gene, CDR1 is SGDLS and CDR2 is YYNGEE.

The chain couples TRBV3-1 (or the pseudogene TRBV3-2) to TRBJ2-7, with 9 bases fitting TRBD2. With 2 bases clipped from V and 3 bases from J, the junction kept 8 bases outside the gene matches. This CDR3 has 16 residues. Per the germline V gene, CDR1 is LGHDT and CDR2 is YNNKEL (reference sequence). The CDR3 here is CASSQFLAGDYYEQYF. In DNA, the CDR3 is TGTGCCAGCAGCCAATTTTTAGCGGGAGATTACTACGAGCAGTACTTC.

The rearrangement links TRBV2 to TRBJ1-1; 9 bases fit TRBD1. The CDR3 loop spans 14 amino acids. V was pared by 5 bases and J by 3 bases, with 4 bases of the junction left unmatched. Germline V lookup: CDR1 SNHLY, CDR2 FYNNEI. The CDR3 protein is CASSKTGGYTEAFF. The CDR3 nucleotides read TGTGCCAGCAGTAAAACAGGGGGCTACACTGAAGCTTTCTTT.

The rearrangement uses TRBV10-2 and TRBJ2-7, with 7 nucleotides matching TRBD2. V lost 5 bases and J lost 6; bases outside the gene matches: 13. CDR1 and CDR2 from the germline V gene are WSHSY and SAAADI. There are 15 residues in the CDR3. Written as DNA, the CDR3 is TGCGCCAGCAGTTCGCCTAGCGGCATCGGTGGCGAGCAGTACTTC. Its protein product is CASSSPSGIGGEQYF.

V gene TRBV3-1 (or the pseudogene TRBV3-2) combines with J gene TRBJ2-5; 10 nucleotides match TRBD2. The CDR3 runs to 19 residues. J lost 0 bases, V lost 0 bases, and 10 bases had no gene match. The germline V gene has CDR1 LGHDT and CDR2 YNNKEL (reference sequence). The CDR3 reads CASSQDRKGLALYQETQYF. CDR3 sequence (DNA): TGTGCCAGCAGCCAAGATCGAAAGGGACTAGCGTTGTACCAAGAGACCCAGTACTTC.

The CDR3 sequence: CAISPDSRVYGYTF. CDR3 in DNA: TGTGCCATCAGCCCGGACAGCAGAGTCTATGGCTACACCTTC. The chain carries TRBV10-3 and TRBJ1-2, with D possibly TRBD1 on 6 matching bases. Trimming left V 6 bases short and J 4 bases short, with 15 bases between. The CDR3 totals 14 residues. Germline V gives CDR1 ENHRY, CDR2 SYGVKD.

CDR3 nucleotide sequence: TGTGCCAGCAGTGACTTCAGGGGGATTAACTATGGCTACACCTTC. Its protein is CASSDFRGINYGYTF. The gene calls are TRBV6-4 and TRBJ1-2; 7 bases match TRBD1. This CDR3 spans 15 amino acids. The J segment lost 1 base and the V segment lost 1 base, leaving 3 bases of the junction unmatched. Per germline, CDR1 MRHNA and CDR2 SNTAGT.

The chain has TRBV5-5 and TRBJ2-2; 12 nucleotides align to TRBD2. V trimming: 3 bases; J trimming: 4 bases; junction bases outside the gene matches: 4. This CDR3 has 16 amino acids. CDR1 is SGHKS, CDR2 YYEKEE, per germline (reference sequence). Written as DNA, the CDR3 is TGTGCCAGCAGCTCTAGCGGGAGGGCGGCCACCGGGGAGCTGTTTTTT. Its protein product is CASSSSGRAATGELFF.